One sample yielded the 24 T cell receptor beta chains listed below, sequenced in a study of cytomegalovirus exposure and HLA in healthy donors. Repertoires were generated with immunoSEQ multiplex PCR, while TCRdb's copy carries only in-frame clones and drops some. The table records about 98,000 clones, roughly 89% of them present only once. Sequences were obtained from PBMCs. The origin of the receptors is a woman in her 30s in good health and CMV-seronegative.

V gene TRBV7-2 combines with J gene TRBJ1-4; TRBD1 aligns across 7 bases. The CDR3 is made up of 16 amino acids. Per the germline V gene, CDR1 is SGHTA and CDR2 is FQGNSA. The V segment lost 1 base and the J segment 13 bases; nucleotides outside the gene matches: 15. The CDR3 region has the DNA TGTGCCAGCAGCTTAGGGGGACAGTACACCCGAAATAGACTGTTTTTT. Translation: CASSLGGQYTRNRLFF. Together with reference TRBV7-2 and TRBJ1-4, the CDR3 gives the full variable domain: GAGVSQSPSNKVTEKGKDVELRCDPISGHTALYWYRQSLGQGLEFLIYFQGNSAPDKSGLPSDRFSAERTGGSVSTLTIQRTQQEDSAVYLCASSLGGQYTRNRLFFGSGTQLSVL.

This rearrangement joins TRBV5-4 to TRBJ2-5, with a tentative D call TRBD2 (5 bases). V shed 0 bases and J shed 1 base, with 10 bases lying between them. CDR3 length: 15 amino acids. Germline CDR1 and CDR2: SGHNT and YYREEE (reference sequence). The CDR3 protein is CASSLGASFQETQYF. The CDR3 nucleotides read TGTGCCAGCAGCTTGGGGGCTAGCTTCCAAGAGACCCAGTACTTC.

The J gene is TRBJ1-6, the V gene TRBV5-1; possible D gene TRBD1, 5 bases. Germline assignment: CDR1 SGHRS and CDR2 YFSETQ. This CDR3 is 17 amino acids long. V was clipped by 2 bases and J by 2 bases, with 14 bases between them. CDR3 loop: CASSLSPQGTYNSPLHF. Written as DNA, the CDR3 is TGCGCCAGCAGCTTATCTCCCCAGGGCACCTATAATTCACCCCTCCACTTT.

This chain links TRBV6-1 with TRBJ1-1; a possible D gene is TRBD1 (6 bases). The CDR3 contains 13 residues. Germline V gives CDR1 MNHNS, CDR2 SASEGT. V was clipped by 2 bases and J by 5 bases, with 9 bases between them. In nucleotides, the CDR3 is TGTGCCAGCAGTGAAAAGGGGGGGACTGAAGCTTTCTTT. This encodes CASSEKGGTEAFF.

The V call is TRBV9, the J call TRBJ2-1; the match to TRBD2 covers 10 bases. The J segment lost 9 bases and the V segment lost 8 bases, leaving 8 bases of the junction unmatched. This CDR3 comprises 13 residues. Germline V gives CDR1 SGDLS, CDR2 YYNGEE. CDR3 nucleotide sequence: TGTGCCAGACCCCCTAGCGGGAGAATTGAGCAGTTCTTC. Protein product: CARPPSGRIEQFF.

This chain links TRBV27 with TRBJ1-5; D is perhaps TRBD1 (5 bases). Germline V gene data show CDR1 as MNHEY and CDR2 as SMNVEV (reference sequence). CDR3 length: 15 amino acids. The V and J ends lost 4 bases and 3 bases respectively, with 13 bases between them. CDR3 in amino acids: CASSSGPGNNQPQHF. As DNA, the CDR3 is TGTGCCAGCAGTTCAGGGCCTGGGAACAATCAGCCCCAGCATTTT.

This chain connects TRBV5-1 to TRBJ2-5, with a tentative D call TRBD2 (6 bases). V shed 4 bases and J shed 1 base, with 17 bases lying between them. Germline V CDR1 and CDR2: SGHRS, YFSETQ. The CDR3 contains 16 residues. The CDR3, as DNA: TGCGCCAGCAGCCCGACCCTAAAGGGAGGCCAAGAGACCCAGTACTTC. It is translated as CASSPTLKGGQETQYF.

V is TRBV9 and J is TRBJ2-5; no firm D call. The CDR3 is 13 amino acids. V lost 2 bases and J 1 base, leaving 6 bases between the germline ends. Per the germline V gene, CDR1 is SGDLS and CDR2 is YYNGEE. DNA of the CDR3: TGTGCCAGCAGCGTTAGACTCCAAGAGACCCAGTACTTC. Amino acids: CASSVRLQETQYF.

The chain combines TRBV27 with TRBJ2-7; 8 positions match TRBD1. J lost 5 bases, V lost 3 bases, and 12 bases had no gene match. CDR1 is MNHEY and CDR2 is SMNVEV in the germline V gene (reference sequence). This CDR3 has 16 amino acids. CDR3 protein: CASSLIHPQGEDEQYF. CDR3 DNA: TGTGCCAGCAGTTTGATCCACCCACAGGGGGAGGACGAGCAGTACTTC.

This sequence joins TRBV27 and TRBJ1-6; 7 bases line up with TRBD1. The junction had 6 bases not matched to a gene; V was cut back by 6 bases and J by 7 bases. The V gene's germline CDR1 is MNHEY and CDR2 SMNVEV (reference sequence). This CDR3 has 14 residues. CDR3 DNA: TGTGCCAGCAGCCCGACAGGGTACAATTCACCCCTCCACTTT. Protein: CASSPTGYNSPLHF.

As DNA, the CDR3 is TGCGCCAGCAGTGCAGGAGGGGAGCTGTTTTTT. It encodes CASSAGGELFF. The V call is TRBV23-1, the J call TRBJ2-2, with unresolved D. TRBV23-1 is marked as an open reading frame, function uncertain. This CDR3 region has 11 residues. The V and J ends lost 5 bases and 8 bases respectively, with 6 bases between them.

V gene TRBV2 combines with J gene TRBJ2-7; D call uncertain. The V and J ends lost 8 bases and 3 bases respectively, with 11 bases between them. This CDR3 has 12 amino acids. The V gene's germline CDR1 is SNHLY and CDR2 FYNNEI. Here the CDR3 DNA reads TGTGCCAGCCGGGTGGCTAGCTACGAGCAGTACTTC. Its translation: CASRVASYEQYF. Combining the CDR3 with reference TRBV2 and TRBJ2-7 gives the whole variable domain EPEVTQTPSHQVTQMGQEVILRCVPISNHLYFYWYRQILGQKVEFLVSFYNNEISEKSEIFDDQFSVERPDGSNFTLKIRSTKLEDSAMYFCASRVASYEQYFGPGTRLTVT.

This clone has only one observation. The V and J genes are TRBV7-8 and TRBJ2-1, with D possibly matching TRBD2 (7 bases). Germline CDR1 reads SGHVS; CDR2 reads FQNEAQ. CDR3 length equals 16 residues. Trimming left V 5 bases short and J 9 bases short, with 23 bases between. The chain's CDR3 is CASSATGGGRTPEQFF. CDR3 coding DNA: TGTGCCAGCAGCGCCACGGGGGGCGGAAGAACTCCTGAGCAGTTCTTC.

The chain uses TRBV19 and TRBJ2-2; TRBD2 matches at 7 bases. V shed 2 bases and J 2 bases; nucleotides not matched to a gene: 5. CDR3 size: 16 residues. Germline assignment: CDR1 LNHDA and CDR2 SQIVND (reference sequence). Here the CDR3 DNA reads TGTGCCAGTAGTATAAGAGCGGGAATTAACACCGGGGAGCTGTTTTTT. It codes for CASSIRAGINTGELFF. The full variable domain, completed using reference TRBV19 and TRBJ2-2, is DGGITQSPKYLFRKEGQNVTLSCEQNLNHDAMYWYRQDPGQGLRLIYYSQIVNDFQKGDIAEGYSVSREKKESFPLTVTSAQKNPTAFYLCASSIRAGINTGELFFGEGSRLTVL.

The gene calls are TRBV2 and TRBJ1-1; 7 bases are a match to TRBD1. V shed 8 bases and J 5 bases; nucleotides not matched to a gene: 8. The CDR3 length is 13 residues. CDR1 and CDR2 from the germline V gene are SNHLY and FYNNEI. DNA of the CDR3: TGTGCCAGCTCAAACCAGGGGGAAACTGAAGCTTTCTTT. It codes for CASSNQGETEAFF.

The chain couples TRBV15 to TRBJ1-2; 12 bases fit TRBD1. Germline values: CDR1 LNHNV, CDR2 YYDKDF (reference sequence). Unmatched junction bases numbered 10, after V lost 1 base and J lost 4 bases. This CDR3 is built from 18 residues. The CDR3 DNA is TGTGCCACCAGCAGAGCAGGGGACAGGGGGCAGGCAATCTATGGCTACACCTTC. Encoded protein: CATSRAGDRGQAIYGYTF.

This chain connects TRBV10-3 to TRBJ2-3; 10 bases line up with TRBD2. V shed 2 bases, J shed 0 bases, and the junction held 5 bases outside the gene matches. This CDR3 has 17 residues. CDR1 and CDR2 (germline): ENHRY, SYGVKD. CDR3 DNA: TGTGCCATCAGTGAGGGGCTACTAGCGGGGAGCACAGATACGCAGTATTTT. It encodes CAISEGLLAGSTDTQYF.

The CDR3 protein is CASGLVRGLGYEQYF. The CDR3 DNA reads TGTGCTAGTGGTTTGGTAAGGGGGTTGGGCTACGAGCAGTACTTC. The chain employs TRBV12-5 and TRBJ2-7; tentative D call: TRBD1 (6 bases). V lost 0 bases, J lost 3 bases, and 12 bases lay in between. Germline-derived CDR1 and CDR2 are LGHNT and FRNRAP. This CDR3 has 15 residues.

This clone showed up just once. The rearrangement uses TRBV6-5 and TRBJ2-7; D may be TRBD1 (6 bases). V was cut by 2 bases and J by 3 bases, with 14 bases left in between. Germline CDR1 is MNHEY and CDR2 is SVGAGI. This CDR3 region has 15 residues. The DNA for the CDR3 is TGTGCCAGCAGTTACCTTCCGACAGGACTCTACGAGCAGTACTTC. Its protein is CASSYLPTGLYEQYF.

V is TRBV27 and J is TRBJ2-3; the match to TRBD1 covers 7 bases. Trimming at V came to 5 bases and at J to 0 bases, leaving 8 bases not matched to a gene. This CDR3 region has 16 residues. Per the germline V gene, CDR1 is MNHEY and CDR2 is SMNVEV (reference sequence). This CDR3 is CASSQQGISSTDTQYF. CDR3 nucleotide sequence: TGTGCCAGCAGTCAACAGGGGATTTCTAGCACAGATACGCAGTATTTT.

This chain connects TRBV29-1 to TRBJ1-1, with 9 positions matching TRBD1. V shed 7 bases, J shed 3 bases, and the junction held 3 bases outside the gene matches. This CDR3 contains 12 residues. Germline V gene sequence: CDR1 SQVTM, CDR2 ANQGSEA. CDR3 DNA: TGCAGCGCGGGACAGGGCGACACTGAAGCTTTCTTT. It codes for CSAGQGDTEAFF.

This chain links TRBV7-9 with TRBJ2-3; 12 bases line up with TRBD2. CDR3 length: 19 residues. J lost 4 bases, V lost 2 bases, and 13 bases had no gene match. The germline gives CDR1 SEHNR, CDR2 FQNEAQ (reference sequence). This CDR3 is CASSLSHPLAGGPADTQYF. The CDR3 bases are TGTGCCAGCAGCTTATCTCACCCCCTAGCGGGAGGGCCCGCAGATACGCAGTATTTT.

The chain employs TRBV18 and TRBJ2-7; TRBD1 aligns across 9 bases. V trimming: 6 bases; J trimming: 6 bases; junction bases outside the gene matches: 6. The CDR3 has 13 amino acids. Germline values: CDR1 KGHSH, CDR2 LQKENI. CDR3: CASSSGTGIEQYF. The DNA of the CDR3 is TGTGCCAGCTCGTCCGGGACAGGGATCGAGCAGTACTTC.

In DNA form, the CDR3 reads TGTGCCAGCAGCCAAATTCAGGGAGATACGCAGTATTTT. Amino acids: CASSQIQGDTQYF. The chain links TRBV14 to TRBJ2-3, with a possible D match to TRBD1 (5 bases). This CDR3 is built from 13 residues. CDR1 and CDR2 (germline): SGHDN, FVKESK. With 2 bases removed from V and 5 bases from J, the gap between germline ends came to 8 bases. Full variable domain (outside the CDR3, taken from reference TRBV14 and TRBJ2-3): EAGVTQFPSHSVIEKGQTVTLRCDPISGHDNLYWYRRVMGKEIKFLLHFVKESKQDESGMPNNRFLAERTGGTYSTLKVQPAELEDSGVYFCASSQIQGDTQYFGPGTRLTVL.